One sample yielded the 21 T cell receptor beta chains listed below, sequenced in a study of a mutant IDH1 vaccine in newly diagnosed glioma. No cognate antigen is known for these TCRs. Data came from immunoSEQ multiplex PCR; TCRdb stores just in-frame clones and leaves some out. The data show around 61,000 clones, roughly 76% seen once. Indicated time point: week 47, end of study. The investigators gave 300 ug of mutant IDH1 20-mer peptide in each vaccine dose, together with topical imiquimod. Sequenced here: PBMCs, sampled from a glioma patient whose treatment included an IDH1 peptide vaccine. The receptors come from a man in his forties or fifties with glioma.

This clone has a single count. The V and J genes are TRBV7-2 and TRBJ1-2; 8 bases line up with TRBD1. Germline trimming cut 3 bases from V and 8 bases from J; bases unmatched to any gene: 5. The germline gives CDR1 SGHTA, CDR2 FQGNSA. This CDR3 region has 13 residues. The CDR3 DNA is TGTGCCAGCAGCTTCGGGACAGGCGGAGGCTACACCTTC. It codes for CASSFGTGGGYTF.

The V call is TRBV9, the J call TRBJ1-3; D may be TRBD1 (5 bases). CDR1 and CDR2 from the germline V gene are SGDLS and YYNGEE. The CDR3 consists of 13 residues. V was cut by 7 bases and J by 4 bases, with 12 bases left in between. CDR3 nucleotides: TGTGCCAGCGGGGGGGACGTCGGAAACACCATATATTTT. Translated, it gives CASGGDVGNTIYF.

The gene calls are TRBV7-2 and TRBJ2-1, with 10 bases fitting TRBD2. V lost 1 base to trimming and J lost 8 bases; unmatched junction nucleotides: 5. CDR1 is SGHTA and CDR2 is FQGNSA in the germline V gene. The CDR3 is made up of 15 amino acids. The CDR3: CASSLVPSGGYEQFF. Here the CDR3 DNA reads TGTGCCAGCAGCTTAGTCCCTAGCGGGGGCTATGAGCAGTTCTTC.

The V and J genes are TRBV28 and TRBJ2-6; D gene uncertain. CDR1 is MDHEN and CDR2 is SYDVKM in the germline V gene. This CDR3 is built from 15 residues. The ends were cut back, 4 bases at V and 1 base at J, with 8 bases in the middle. CDR3 residues: CASSSPVSGANVLTF. The CDR3 DNA sequence: TGTGCCAGCAGTTCCCCGGTATCTGGGGCCAACGTCCTGACTTTC.

The rearrangement uses TRBV2 and TRBJ1-4; perhaps TRBD1 as D (6 bases). Deletions cut 6 bases from V and 1 base from J, with 6 bases between. This CDR3 is 13 amino acids long. CDR1 and CDR2 (germline): SNHLY, FYNNEI. Here the CDR3 DNA reads TGTGCCAGCAGGGACAGAACTAATGAAAAACTGTTTTTT. The encoded protein is CASRDRTNEKLFF.

The chain combines TRBV27 with TRBJ2-5; tentative D call: TRBD1 (6 bases). V was trimmed by 2 bases and J by 1 base, leaving 8 bases between them. Germline CDR1 is MNHEY and CDR2 is SMNVEV (reference sequence). The CDR3 runs 14 residues. DNA of the CDR3: TGTGCCAGCAGTTTAAGGGGGTTCCAAGAGACCCAGTACTTC. Its translation is CASSLRGFQETQYF.

The rearrangement joins TRBV28 to TRBJ1-5, with 8 positions matching TRBD1. V gave up 5 bases and J gave up 7 bases; unmatched junction bases: 1. This CDR3 is 12 amino acids long. CDR1 and CDR2 from the germline V gene are MDHEN and SYDVKM. CDR3 DNA: TGTGCCAGCAGTGACAGGGGACAGCCCCAGCATTTT. It is translated as CASSDRGQPQHF. Looking up the rest from reference TRBV28 and TRBJ1-5 gives the full variable domain: DVKVTQSSRYLVKRTGEKVFLECVQDMDHENMFWYRQDPGLGLRLIYFSYDVKMKEKGDIPEGYSVSREKKERFSLILESASTNQTSMYLCASSDRGQPQHFGDGTRLSIL.

This clone appeared once. The chain couples TRBV4-1 to TRBJ1-4; the D gene is possibly TRBD1 (5 bases). V was shortened by 5 bases and J by 8 bases, with 6 bases between the two germline ends. CDR3 length equals 11 residues. Germline loops: CDR1 MGHRA, CDR2 YSYEKL. DNA for the CDR3: TGCGCCAGCAGCGAGGGGGAAAAACTGTTTTTT. This encodes CASSEGEKLFF.

This clone was detected only a few times. The rearrangement links TRBV7-9 to TRBJ2-3; no definite D call. The CDR3 runs to 13 residues. The germline CDR1 and CDR2 sequences are SEHNR and FQNEAQ (reference sequence). V gave up 4 bases and J gave up 4 bases, with 9 bases separating them. Here the CDR3 DNA reads TGTGCCAGCAGCTCTATCTGGGCAGATACGCAGTATTTT. Residues: CASSSIWADTQYF. Using reference TRBV7-9 and TRBJ2-3 for the parts outside the CDR3, the full variable domain is DTGVSQNPRHKITKRGQNVTFRCDPISEHNRLYWYRQTLGQGPEFLTYFQNEAQLEKSRLLSDRFSAERPKGSFSTLEIQRTEQGDSAMYLCASSSIWADTQYFGPGTRLTVL.

The chain carries TRBV18 and TRBJ1-2; 8 bases agree with TRBD1. The CDR3 runs 18 residues. The germline gives CDR1 KGHSH, CDR2 LQKENI. The trim removed 3 bases at V and 1 base at J, leaving 13 bases unmatched. The DNA of the CDR3 is TGTGCCAGCTCACCCTCCCTCCCCTCGACAGGGGTTAACTATGGCTACACCTTC. Translating gives CASSPSLPSTGVNYGYTF.

The chain combines TRBV7-2 with TRBJ2-7, with 9 positions matching TRBD2. Trimming removed 4 bases from V and 7 bases from J; junction bases left unmatched: 14. The CDR3 is made up of 16 amino acids. Germline assignment: CDR1 SGHTA and CDR2 FQGNSA. As DNA, the CDR3 is TGTGCCAGCAGCTCTTCCGGGACTAGCCCGTCGGGGGAGCAGTACTTC. Its protein product is CASSSSGTSPSGEQYF.

This sequence joins TRBV5-6 and TRBJ2-7; 8 bases are shared with TRBD1. The ends lost 3 bases at V and 0 bases at J; junction bases unmatched: 5. The CDR3 has 15 residues. The V gene's germline CDR1 is SGHDT and CDR2 YYEEEE. CDR3 sequence: CASSWTGLSSYEQYF. The CDR3 DNA follows: TGTGCCAGCAGCTGGACAGGGTTAAGCTCCTACGAGCAGTACTTC. Drawing the rest from reference TRBV5-6 and TRBJ2-7, the complete variable domain is DAGVTQSPTHLIKTRGQQVTLRCSPKSGHDTVSWYQQALGQGPQFIFQYYEEEERQRGNFPDRFSGHQFPNYSSELNVNALLLGDSALYLCASSWTGLSSYEQYFGPGTRLTVT.

The chain combines TRBV19 with TRBJ2-7; the match to TRBD1 covers 8 bases. Unmatched junction bases numbered 9, after V lost 3 bases and J lost 2 bases. Germline CDR1 and CDR2: LNHDA and SQIVND (reference sequence). CDR3 length: 16 amino acids. The CDR3 DNA reads as TGTGCCAGTAGTATCTCCGGGACAGGAACGACCTACGAGCAGTACTTC. It encodes CASSISGTGTTYEQYF.

The chain links TRBV19 to TRBJ2-3, with 12 positions matching TRBD2. Germline loops: CDR1 LNHDA, CDR2 SQIVND (reference sequence). With V trimmed by 4 bases and J by 3 bases, 5 bases remained unmatched. This CDR3 comprises 16 residues. For the CDR3, the DNA is TGTGCCAGTAGTACCCGGACTAGCGGGGAAACAGATACGCAGTATTTT. The encoded protein is CASSTRTSGETDTQYF. The variable domain in full, completed from reference TRBV19 and TRBJ2-3, reads DGGITQSPKYLFRKEGQNVTLSCEQNLNHDAMYWYRQDPGQGLRLIYYSQIVNDFQKGDIAEGYSVSREKKESFPLTVTSAQKNPTAFYLCASSTRTSGETDTQYFGPGTRLTVL.

V gene TRBV7-2 combines with J gene TRBJ2-2; the D is unclear. Trimming took 2 bases from V and 9 from J, leaving 7 bases between them. Germline values: CDR1 SGHTA, CDR2 FQGNSA. This CDR3 is built from 12 residues. The CDR3 DNA sequence: TGTGCCAGCAGCTTATCTAGGCGGGAGCTGTTTTTT. This codes for CASSLSRRELFF.

This clone was seen more than once but under ten times. The chain recombines TRBV11-3 with TRBJ2-7; 7 bases map to TRBD1. The germline V gene encodes CDR1 SGHNT and CDR2 YENEEA. The CDR3 runs to 15 residues. The junction had 10 bases not matched to a gene; V was cut back by 5 bases and J by 3 bases. In DNA, the CDR3 is TGTGCCAGCAGCCTAGGGCAGGGGGACATCTACGAGCAGTACTTC. Translation: CASSLGQGDIYEQYF.

The rearrangement links TRBV28 to TRBJ1-4; D is uncertain. Germline CDR1 is MDHEN and CDR2 is SYDVKM. Between the trimmed V and J ends, which lost 4 bases and 7 bases, there was a span of 4 bases. The CDR3 is 11 residues long. The CDR3 loop reads CASSYTEKLFF. The CDR3 DNA reads as TGTGCCAGCAGTTATACTGAAAAACTGTTTTTT.

This clone was observed once. The V call is TRBV5-1, the J call TRBJ2-2, with TRBD1 matching 7 bases. V was clipped by 0 bases and J by 1 base; unmatched bases: 3. This CDR3 region has 16 residues. Germline V gives CDR1 SGHRS, CDR2 YFSETQ. The CDR3 spells CASSLDPGGNTGELFF. The CDR3 DNA reads TGCGCCAGCAGCTTGGATCCAGGGGGGAACACCGGGGAGCTGTTTTTT.

V and J are TRBV2 and TRBJ2-5; D gene unclear. CDR3 length: 12 amino acids. Trimming pared 6 bases from V and 4 bases from J, leaving 9 bases between. The V gene's germline CDR1 is SNHLY and CDR2 FYNNEI. This chain's CDR3 is CASRSPVETQYF. CDR3 bases: TGTGCCAGCAGGTCTCCAGTAGAGACCCAGTACTTC.

V usage is TRBV28 and J usage is TRBJ1-2, with 8 positions matching TRBD1. Trimming cost V 6 bases and J 3 bases; bases outside gene matches: 3. CDR3 length equals 13 residues. Germline V CDR1 and CDR2: MDHEN, SYDVKM. CDR3 amino acids: CASRKQGDYGYTF. CDR3 nucleotides: TGTGCCAGCAGAAAACAGGGGGACTATGGCTACACCTTC.

The chain joins TRBV6-1 to TRBJ2-5; TRBD2 agrees at 12 bases. This CDR3 region has 15 residues. With V trimmed by 4 bases and J by 5 bases, 5 bases remained unmatched. Per the germline V gene, CDR1 is MNHNS and CDR2 is SASEGT. Here the CDR3 DNA reads TGTGCCAGCAGTGGGACTAGCGGGGTTCGGGAGACCCAGTACTTC. Translation gives CASSGTSGVRETQYF.